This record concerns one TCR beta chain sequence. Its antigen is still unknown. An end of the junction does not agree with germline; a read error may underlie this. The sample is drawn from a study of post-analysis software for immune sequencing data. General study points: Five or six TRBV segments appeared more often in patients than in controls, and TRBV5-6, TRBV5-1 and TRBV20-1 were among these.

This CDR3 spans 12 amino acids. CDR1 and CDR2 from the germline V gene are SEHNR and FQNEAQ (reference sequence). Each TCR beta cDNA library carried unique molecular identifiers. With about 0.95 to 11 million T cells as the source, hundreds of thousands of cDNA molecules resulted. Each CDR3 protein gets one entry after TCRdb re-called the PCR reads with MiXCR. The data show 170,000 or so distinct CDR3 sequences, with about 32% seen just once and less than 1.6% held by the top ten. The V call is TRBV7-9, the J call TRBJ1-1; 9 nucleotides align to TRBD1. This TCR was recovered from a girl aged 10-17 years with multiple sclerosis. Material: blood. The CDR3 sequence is CAGSLGDRVTFF. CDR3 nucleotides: TGTGCCGGCAGCTTAGGGGACAGGGTAACTTTCTTT.